A single sample is the source of the 3 T cell receptor beta chains below, sequenced in a study of shared T cell receptors in the human thymus. Assay used: immunoSEQ multiplex PCR; TCRdb lists only in-frame clones, some missing. The sample has 630,000 or so clones; more than 75% are singletons. This sample also appeared in a second study, on human thymus T cells.

The sequenced sample consisted of thymocytes. Receptors originate from a boy under two years old with a congenital heart defect.

V is TRBV6-5 and J is TRBJ1-1, with TRBD1 matching 7 bases. The CDR3 is made up of 15 amino acids. Germline V lookup: CDR1 MNHEY, CDR2 SVGAGI. The junction had 16 bases not matched to a gene; V was cut back by 5 bases and J by 10 bases. The CDR3 is CASSPRYRDSERAFF. CDR3 coding DNA: TGTGCCAGCAGTCCCCGATACCGGGACAGCGAGAGAGCTTTCTTT.

The chain combines TRBV12-5 with TRBJ1-4; 7 bases align to TRBD1. The V gene's germline CDR1 is LGHNT and CDR2 FRNRAP. V was clipped by 6 bases and J by 8 bases; unmatched bases: 9. This CDR3 is 14 amino acids long. In DNA form, the CDR3 reads TGTGCTAGTGGGTCAGGACAGGTGGGGGAAAAACTGTTTTTT. Translating it yields CASGSGQVGEKLFF.

The chain uses TRBV2 and TRBJ2-5; 9 positions match TRBD2. Trimming took 0 bases from V and 9 from J; bases not matched to a gene: 14. The CDR3 spans 17 residues. The germline gives CDR1 SNHLY, CDR2 FYNNEI. Here the CDR3 reads CASSEARWRGGTISQYF. Here the CDR3 DNA reads TGTGCCAGCAGTGAAGCGCGTTGGCGGGGGGGAACGATTTCCCAGTACTTC. Looking up the rest from reference TRBV2 and TRBJ2-5 gives the full variable domain: EPEVTQTPSHQVTQMGQEVILRCVPISNHLYFYWYRQILGQKVEFLVSFYNNEISEKSEIFDDQFSVERPDGSNFTLKIRSTKLEDSAMYFCASSEARWRGGTISQYFGPGTRLLVL.